The text below deals with one T cell receptor (beta chain). Clones were read by immunoSEQ multiplex PCR, and TCRdb kept only the in-frame ones, dropping some. The sample lists over 10,000 clones; approximately 88% were seen once. The source of the sample is a study of T cell changes during pregnancy in multiple sclerosis. Per the germline V gene, CDR1 is MNHNS and CDR2 is SASEGT. The CDR3 runs to 13 residues. V lost 8 bases and J 3 bases, leaving 14 bases between the germline ends. This rearrangement joins TRBV6-1 to TRBJ2-7; tentatively, D is TRBD1 (6 bases). The sample was CD8+ T cells from peripheral blood mononuclear cells, taken in the second trimester of pregnancy. The clonotype comes from a female donor in good health, enrolled as a control in a pregnancy study. CDR3 amino acids: CASYDRQDYEQYF. The CDR3 DNA reads as TGTGCCAGCTACGACAGGCAAGACTACGAGCAGTACTTC.